One sample yielded the 18 T cell receptor beta chains listed below, sequenced in a study of control samples from healthy donors and cancer patients. Using immunoSEQ multiplex PCR, the repertoire was profiled, and TCRdb retains in-frame clones only, with some absent. This table holds about 110,000 clones, about 80% found once. The source material was blood. These receptor sequences come from a man aged 18 to 35 in good health.

In its sample, this clone was seen once. The chain joins TRBV14 to TRBJ2-3; 9 bases match TRBD2. The junction had 5 bases not matched to a gene; V was cut back by 2 bases and J by 2 bases. This CDR3 is built from 16 residues. Per the germline V gene, CDR1 is SGHDN and CDR2 is FVKESK. CDR3 in amino acids: CASSQPGLAFTDTQYF. The DNA of the CDR3 is TGTGCCAGCAGCCAACCGGGACTAGCTTTCACAGATACGCAGTATTTT.

This clone was recorded a few times. The V call is TRBV18, the J call TRBJ1-2; 12 nucleotides match TRBD1. Unmatched junction bases numbered 2, after V lost 0 bases and J lost 9 bases. The germline CDR1 and CDR2 sequences are KGHSH and LQKENI. This CDR3 is built from 14 residues. The CDR3 DNA reads TGTGCCAGCTCACCACCGGGACAGGGGGCGAGCTACACCTTC. Amino acids: CASSPPGQGASYTF. The full variable domain, completed using reference TRBV18 and TRBJ1-2, is NAGVMQNPRHLVRRRGQEARLRCSPMKGHSHVYWYRQLPEEGLKFMVYLQKENIIDESGMPKERFSAEFPKEGPSILRIQQVVRGDSAAYFCASSPPGQGASYTFGSGTRLTVV.

This clone appeared a few times. This chain links TRBV5-1 with TRBJ2-6, with 8 bases fitting TRBD1. Germline CDR1 is SGHRS and CDR2 is YFSETQ. Unmatched junction bases numbered 10, after V lost 4 bases and J lost 4 bases. CDR3 length: 17 amino acids. As DNA, the CDR3 is TGCGCCAGCAGCACACCACTGGACAGGGCCGGGGCCAACGTCCTGACTTTC. Amino acid sequence: CASSTPLDRAGANVLTF.

This clone was counted once. The V and J genes are TRBV25-1 and TRBJ2-3, with 9 bases matching TRBD1. With 6 bases clipped from V and 3 bases from J, the junction kept 4 bases outside the gene matches. This CDR3 comprises 14 residues. Germline CDR1 and CDR2: MGHDK and SYGVNS. The CDR3 DNA sequence: TGTGCCAGCAGCCCAGGACAGGGGACAGATACGCAGTATTTT. Encoded protein: CASSPGQGTDTQYF.

The chain is built from TRBV12-3 or TRBV12-4 and TRBJ1-1; no clear D gene. Between the trimmed V and J ends, which lost 1 base and 8 bases, there was a span of 11 bases. This CDR3 has 13 residues. In DNA form, the CDR3 reads TGTGCCAGCAGTTTAGTAATTTTGTCAGAAGCTTTCTTT. Amino acids: CASSLVILSEAFF.

The chain links TRBV7-2 to TRBJ2-2; TRBD2 aligns across 11 bases. CDR1 SGHTA and CDR2 FQGNSA come from the germline V gene. There are 18 residues in the CDR3. V lost 1 base, J lost 1 base, and 5 bases stayed unmatched. The CDR3, as DNA: TGTGCCAGCAGCTTAGTGGGCGGACTAGCGGGGAACACCGGGGAGCTGTTTTTT. It codes for CASSLVGGLAGNTGELFF.

This clone was found once. The rearrangement uses TRBV6-5 and TRBJ1-5; D uncertain. The ends were cut back, 8 bases at V and 4 bases at J, with 15 bases in the middle. The CDR3 has 14 residues. Germline lookup yields CDR1 MNHEY and CDR2 SVGAGI. In nucleotides, the CDR3 is TGTGCCAGCGGAACCGAGTTCGGGAATCAGCCCCAGCATTTT. Protein: CASGTEFGNQPQHF.

A single count supports this clone. The gene calls are TRBV7-2 and TRBJ1-1; maybe TRBD1 (5 bases). Trimming left V 1 base short and J 4 bases short, with 10 bases between. The CDR3 spans 14 residues. From germline, CDR1 is SGHTA and CDR2 FQGNSA. CDR3 in amino acids: CASSLVRDATEAFF. The CDR3 DNA reads TGTGCCAGCAGCTTAGTTAGGGACGCCACTGAAGCTTTCTTT.

The chain couples TRBV15 to TRBJ1-2; D is undetermined. Trimming left V 1 base short and J 0 bases short, with 6 bases between. Germline V gene data show CDR1 as LNHNV and CDR2 as YYDKDF (reference sequence). The CDR3 loop spans 14 amino acids. CDR3 in DNA: TGTGCCACCAGCAGAGTTTTAGCTAACTATGGCTACACCTTC. It translates to CATSRVLANYGYTF.

The chain combines TRBV11-2 with TRBJ1-6; no clear D gene. Trimming removed 3 bases at V and 5 bases at J, with 11 bases between. The CDR3 loop spans 15 amino acids. The V gene's germline CDR1 is SGHAT and CDR2 FQNNGV. The DNA for the CDR3 is TGTGCCAGCAGCTTCCTACAGATCCATAATTCACCCCTCCACTTT. Amino acids: CASSFLQIHNSPLHF.

This rearrangement joins TRBV24-1 to TRBJ1-4, with 9 bases matching TRBD1. The CDR3 is made up of 15 amino acids. Germline trimming cut 4 bases from V and 5 bases from J; bases unmatched to any gene: 4. Germline loops: CDR1 KGHDR, CDR2 SFDVKD. DNA of the CDR3: TGTGCCACCAGTGAAACCGGGACAGGGAATGAAAAACTGTTTTTT. Protein: CATSETGTGNEKLFF.

This chain joins TRBV2 and TRBJ2-4, with 12 bases matching TRBD1. The CDR3 has 17 residues. Germline CDR1 and CDR2: SNHLY and FYNNEI. Germline trimming cut 6 bases from V and 0 bases from J; bases unmatched to any gene: 6. The CDR3 DNA reads as TGTGCCAGCAGCCGGGACAGGGGGCCTCTAGCCAAAAACATTCAGTACTTC. Translating gives CASSRDRGPLAKNIQYF.

The chain carries TRBV11-1 and TRBJ2-5; weak D call: TRBD2 (6 bases). The CDR3 contains 14 residues. The V end lost 5 bases, the J end lost 2 bases, and 12 bases lay between the germline ends. Germline V gene sequence: CDR1 SGHAT, CDR2 FQDESV (reference sequence). DNA for the CDR3: TGTGCCAGCAGCCGGGGGTTGCAGCAAGAGACCCAGTACTTC. Translation: CASSRGLQQETQYF.

The rearrangement links TRBV2 to TRBJ2-2, with 8 bases lining up with TRBD2. Germline values: CDR1 SNHLY, CDR2 FYNNEI. With V trimmed by 4 bases and J by 7 bases, 8 bases remained unmatched. The CDR3 consists of 15 residues. The CDR3 DNA reads TGTGCCAGCAGTGTAATAGGACTAGCACGCGGGGAGCTGTTTTTT. Translated: CASSVIGLARGELFF.

This clone was seen only once. The chain recombines TRBV9 with TRBJ2-3, with D possibly matching TRBD2 (7 bases). CDR1 SGDLS and CDR2 YYNGEE come from the germline V gene. CDR3 length: 15 residues. Trimming took off 6 bases at V and 6 bases at J, with 20 bases between the two ends. In nucleotides, the CDR3 is TGTGCCAGCAACCTCTGGGGGGGGGCAAGGGATACGCAGTATTTT. Translated, it gives CASNLWGGARDTQYF.

The CDR3 loop is CASSRARTGTDTQYF. DNA for the CDR3: TGTGCCAGCAGTCGGGCGCGGACAGGCACAGATACGCAGTATTTT. The chain recombines TRBV5-8 with TRBJ2-3; tentatively, D is TRBD1 (6 bases). The V end lost 5 bases, the J end lost 1 base, and 14 bases lay between the germline ends. Germline lookup yields CDR1 SGHTS and CDR2 YDEGEE. There are 15 residues in the CDR3.

The rearrangement uses TRBV9 and TRBJ1-2, with D possibly TRBD1 on 5 matching bases. Between the trimmed V and J ends, which lost 3 bases and 7 bases, there was a span of 16 bases. Germline loops: CDR1 SGDLS, CDR2 YYNGEE. The CDR3 extends over 14 amino acids. Here the CDR3 DNA reads TGTGCCAGCAGCGCGGGGCGGGGGGAGAGTGGCTACACCTTC. Protein: CASSAGRGESGYTF.

The chain couples TRBV3-1 (or the pseudogene TRBV3-2) to TRBJ1-2; TRBD1 agrees at 7 bases. The CDR3 has 15 residues. CDR1 and CDR2 from the germline V gene are LGHDT and YNNKEL (reference sequence). V was clipped by 4 bases and J by 7 bases; unmatched bases: 12. The CDR3 DNA follows: TGTGCCAGCAGCCCCCGACAGGGACGTAATGGTGGCTACACCTTC. This codes for CASSPRQGRNGGYTF.